Listed here are 29 T cell receptor beta chains from one sample, sequenced in a study of T cell changes during pregnancy in multiple sclerosis. The repertoire was sequenced with immunoSEQ multiplex PCR; TCRdb's copy has only in-frame clones and lacks some. This sample carries 30,000 to 35,000 clones, more than 75% of them seen once, and the ten largest clones take approximately 0.43%. Sequenced here: CD4+ T cells from peripheral blood mononuclear cells, sampled in the second trimester of pregnancy. The receptors here all came from a female donor in good health, enrolled as a control in a pregnancy study.

V gene TRBV18 combines with J gene TRBJ2-3, with TRBD2 matching over 11 bases. This CDR3 is built from 15 residues. Looked up from germline, CDR1 is KGHSH and CDR2 is LQKENI. V shed 3 bases and J 7 bases; nucleotides not matched to a gene: 6. The DNA of the CDR3 is TGTGCCAGCTCACCGACTAGCGGGACATCCAATACGCAGTATTTT. This codes for CASSPTSGTSNTQYF.

The chain recombines TRBV30 with TRBJ2-1; no firm D call. Trimming took 2 bases from V and 2 from J, leaving 7 bases between them. Germline V gene lookup returns CDR1 GTSNPN and CDR2 SVGIG (reference sequence). The CDR3 contains 13 residues. The CDR3 bases are TGTGCCTGGAGTCCCGACACCTACAATGAGCAGTTCTTC. Amino acids: CAWSPDTYNEQFF.

The rearrangement uses TRBV11-2 and TRBJ2-1; weak D call: TRBD1 (5 bases). V was cut by 5 bases and J by 10 bases, with 15 bases left in between. Germline loops: CDR1 SGHAT, CDR2 FQNNGV. The CDR3 contains 13 residues. The CDR3 spells CASSPLTVREQFF. In nucleotides, the CDR3 is TGTGCCAGCAGCCCCTTGACAGTGCGGGAGCAGTTCTTC.

The chain is built from TRBV5-4 and TRBJ2-5, with TRBD2 identical over 7 bases. The CDR3 has 14 residues. Germline V lookup: CDR1 SGHNT, CDR2 YYREEE (reference sequence). V was clipped by 2 bases and J by 2 bases; unmatched bases: 3. CDR3 sequence reads: CASSFGGIQETQYF. The CDR3 nucleotides are TGTGCCAGCAGCTTCGGGGGGATTCAAGAGACCCAGTACTTC.

This clone was counted a single time. The chain has TRBV6-5 and TRBJ1-5; a weak D match, TRBD1 (5 bases). Germline-derived CDR1 and CDR2 are MNHEY and SVGAGI. Trimming stripped 5 bases from V and 7 bases from J, with 15 bases between. The CDR3 contains 14 residues. The CDR3 DNA sequence: TGTGCCAGCAGTAAACAGGCGAAGGGGCAGCCCCAGCATTTT. Translating gives CASSKQAKGQPQHF.

J is TRBJ2-3 and V is TRBV27; 10 nucleotides agree with TRBD2. CDR3 length: 16 amino acids. CDR1 and CDR2 from the germline V gene are MNHEY and SMNVEV (reference sequence). Germline trimming cut 5 bases from V and 2 bases from J; bases unmatched to any gene: 7. The CDR3 loop is CASSPYSGGPTDTQYF. The CDR3 DNA is TGTGCCAGCAGTCCATATAGCGGGGGGCCCACAGATACGCAGTATTTT.

The rearrangement joins TRBV9 to TRBJ2-3; 8 nucleotides match TRBD2. This CDR3 has 19 amino acids. With V trimmed by 1 base and J by 2 bases, 15 bases remained unmatched. CDR1 SGDLS and CDR2 YYNGEE come from the germline V gene. As DNA, the CDR3 is TGTGCCAGCAGCGTATCCCCGAGCGGGGGCACTATATACACAGATACGCAGTATTTT. It specifies CASSVSPSGGTIYTDTQYF. The full variable domain, in which reference TRBV9 and TRBJ2-3 provide the parts outside the CDR3, is DSGVTQTPKHLITATGQRVTLRCSPRSGDLSVYWYQQSLDQGLQFLIQYYNGEERAKGNILERFSAQQFPDLHSELNLSSLELGDSALYFCASSVSPSGGTIYTDTQYFGPGTRLTVL.

The CDR3 here is CASSAQGSSSGNTIYF. CDR3 sequence (DNA): TGTGCCAGCAGCGCCCAGGGAAGTAGCTCTGGAAACACCATATATTTT. The V call is TRBV9, the J call TRBJ1-3; weak D call: TRBD1 (5 bases). Germline CDR1 and CDR2: SGDLS and YYNGEE. The CDR3 contains 16 residues. V was cut by 3 bases and J by 0 bases, with 13 bases left in between.

The chain couples TRBV18 to TRBJ2-7, with D hard to call. Trimming left V 3 bases short and J 9 bases short, with 12 bases between. CDR1 is KGHSH and CDR2 is LQKENI in the germline V gene. The CDR3 is 12 amino acids. The CDR3 protein is CASSPSDFVQYF. The CDR3 DNA is TGTGCCAGCTCACCGAGCGACTTTGTGCAGTACTTC. The full variable domain, in which reference TRBV18 and TRBJ2-7 provide the parts outside the CDR3, is NAGVMQNPRHLVRRRGQEARLRCSPMKGHSHVYWYRQLPEEGLKFMVYLQKENIIDESGMPKERFSAEFPKEGPSILRIQQVVRGDSAAYFCASSPSDFVQYFGPGTRLTVT.

The rearrangement joins TRBV30 to TRBJ1-1, with D maybe TRBD1 (6 bases). Deletions cut 2 bases from V and 7 bases from J, with 11 bases between. This CDR3 is 12 amino acids long. Germline assignment: CDR1 GTSNPN and CDR2 SVGIG (reference sequence). The CDR3 sequence: CAWSQGQFEAFF. The CDR3 nucleotides read TGTGCCTGGAGTCAGGGGCAGTTTGAAGCTTTCTTT.

The rearrangement uses TRBV19 and TRBJ2-6; tentative D call: TRBD2 (5 bases). The CDR3 has 14 residues. Germline CDR1 and CDR2: LNHDA and SQIVND (reference sequence). V gave up 9 bases and J gave up 2 bases, with 11 bases separating them. As DNA, the CDR3 is TGTGCCAGCGGGGATGGGACTGGGGCCAACGTCCTGACTTTC. It encodes CASGDGTGANVLTF.

The chain joins TRBV11-2 to TRBJ1-1; 8 bases map to TRBD1. The germline gives CDR1 SGHAT, CDR2 FQNNGV. The junction had 4 bases not matched to a gene; V was cut back by 3 bases and J by 1 base. The CDR3 consists of 15 residues. The CDR3 is CASSFPRGQNTEAFF. For the CDR3, the DNA is TGTGCCAGCAGCTTCCCCAGGGGGCAGAACACTGAAGCTTTCTTT.

This chain uses TRBV7-2 with TRBJ1-2; no clear D gene. CDR1 and CDR2 (germline): SGHTA, FQGNSA. This CDR3 has 14 residues. V lost 2 bases to trimming and J lost 7 bases, with 14 bases between them. The CDR3 spells CASSLSGQAGGYTF. The CDR3 DNA reads as TGTGCCAGCAGCTTAAGTGGTCAGGCGGGTGGCTACACCTTC.

The chain couples TRBV6-4 to TRBJ2-3, with a tentative D call TRBD1 (6 bases). Germline loops: CDR1 MRHNA, CDR2 SNTAGT. Trimming pared 1 base from V and 0 bases from J, leaving 14 bases between. The CDR3 is made up of 17 amino acids. The CDR3 sequence: CASSDLGATYSTDTQYF. As DNA, the CDR3 is TGTGCCAGCAGTGACTTGGGGGCGACCTATAGCACAGATACGCAGTATTTT.

This clone was seen once. The V and J genes are TRBV5-5 and TRBJ1-2; weak D call: TRBD1 (5 bases). The V and J ends lost 0 bases and 8 bases respectively, with 14 bases between them. CDR3 length: 14 amino acids. CDR1 and CDR2 from the germline V gene are SGHKS and YYEKEE (reference sequence). Here the CDR3 reads CASSLGRDFGGYTF. CDR3 coding DNA: TGTGCCAGCAGCTTGGGCAGGGATTTTGGAGGCTACACCTTC.

The chain uses TRBV30 and TRBJ1-4, with D uncertain. V lost 5 bases, J lost 0 bases, and 7 bases lay in between. The CDR3 has 13 amino acids. CDR1 and CDR2 (germline): GTSNPN, SVGIG (reference sequence). The CDR3 DNA follows: TGTGCCTGGTTTTCAGCAACTAATGAAAAACTGTTTTTT. This translates into CAWFSATNEKLFF.

The chain joins TRBV15 to TRBJ2-5; TRBD2 matches 7 bases. The germline gives CDR1 LNHNV, CDR2 YYDKDF (reference sequence). V trimming: 5 bases; J trimming: 1 base; junction bases outside the gene matches: 1. This CDR3 spans 13 amino acids. The CDR3 loop reads CATSASGQETQYF. CDR3 in DNA: TGTGCCACCAGCGCTAGCGGCCAAGAGACCCAGTACTTC.

The chain carries TRBV19 and TRBJ1-1, with D maybe TRBD1 (5 bases). V was clipped by 4 bases and J by 1 base, with 7 bases between them. The CDR3 totals 13 residues. The germline gives CDR1 LNHDA, CDR2 SQIVND (reference sequence). CDR3: CASSRQRNTEAFF. CDR3 sequence (DNA): TGTGCCAGTAGTAGACAGAGGAACACTGAAGCTTTCTTT.

The chain uses TRBV7-9 and TRBJ1-2; no firm D call. Germline CDR1 and CDR2: SEHNR and FQNEAQ (reference sequence). Between the trimmed V and J ends, which lost 7 bases and 0 bases, there was a span of 12 bases. The CDR3 sequence is 14 residues long. CDR3 sequence reads: CASMRGDSNYGYTF. The CDR3 DNA reads as TGTGCCAGCATGAGAGGTGATTCTAACTATGGCTACACCTTC.

This clone was counted a single time. The V gene is TRBV11-2, the J gene TRBJ2-5; TRBD1 is a possible D gene (5 bases). Trimming removed 6 bases from V and 4 bases from J, with 21 bases in between. This CDR3 comprises 16 residues. Germline V CDR1 and CDR2: SGHAT, FQNNGV. The CDR3: CASSDFRTTRRETQYF. CDR3 in DNA: TGTGCCAGCAGTGACTTTAGGACAACAAGGAGAGAGACCCAGTACTTC.

The chain combines TRBV9 with TRBJ1-1, with TRBD1 identical over 7 bases. Unmatched junction bases numbered 9, after V lost 0 bases and J lost 4 bases. Germline-derived CDR1 and CDR2 are SGDLS and YYNGEE. This CDR3 spans 16 amino acids. In DNA, the CDR3 is TGTGCCAGCAGCGTAGGCTCAGGGGGTGGAGGCACTGAAGCTTTCTTT. It specifies CASSVGSGGGGTEAFF. Together with reference TRBV9 and TRBJ1-1, the CDR3 gives the full variable domain: DSGVTQTPKHLITATGQRVTLRCSPRSGDLSVYWYQQSLDQGLQFLIQYYNGEERAKGNILERFSAQQFPDLHSELNLSSLELGDSALYFCASSVGSGGGGTEAFFGQGTRLTVV.

This chain uses TRBV19 with TRBJ2-3; 9 bases fit TRBD2. CDR1 is LNHDA and CDR2 is SQIVND in the germline V gene (reference sequence). The CDR3 extends over 16 amino acids. V gave up 5 bases and J gave up 3 bases; unmatched junction bases: 9. CDR3: CASSLGRGGRTDTQYF. Written as DNA, the CDR3 is TGTGCCAGTAGTCTCGGGCGGGGGGGCAGGACAGATACGCAGTATTTT.

The chain joins TRBV9 to TRBJ1-1, with D perhaps TRBD1 (6 bases). V lost 8 bases and J 0 bases, leaving 20 bases between the germline ends. Germline-derived CDR1 and CDR2 are SGDLS and YYNGEE. The CDR3 has 16 residues. The CDR3 sequence: CASVRKQGRLNTEAFF. The CDR3, as DNA: TGTGCCAGTGTCCGGAAACAGGGCCGACTGAACACTGAAGCTTTCTTT.

The chain is built from TRBV6-1 and TRBJ1-1; D may be TRBD1 (5 bases). The CDR3 runs 14 residues. Trimming took 2 bases from V and 1 from J, leaving 8 bases between them. The germline V gene encodes CDR1 MNHNS and CDR2 SASEGT. The DNA of the CDR3 is TGTGCCAGCAGTGAACGGGGGGGGAACACTGAAGCTTTCTTT. This sequence encodes CASSERGGNTEAFF.

The chain combines TRBV7-2 with TRBJ2-7; the D gene is possibly TRBD1 (6 bases). V lost 1 base and J lost 6, with 22 bases in between. Per the germline V gene, CDR1 is SGHTA and CDR2 is FQGNSA. The CDR3 length is 17 residues. CDR3 nucleotide sequence: TGTGCCAGCAGCTTAGATTTCGGTTTGGGCAGGGGATCCGAGCAGTACTTC. Translating gives CASSLDFGLGRGSEQYF.

The V and J genes are TRBV4-3 and TRBJ2-1; D remains unclear. The CDR3 is 14 amino acids. Between the trimmed V and J ends, which lost 0 bases and 9 bases, there was a span of 12 bases. CDR1 and CDR2 (germline): LGHNA, YSLEER. DNA for the CDR3: TGCGCCAGCAGCCAAGAGTACGCCCCAGGTGAGCAGTTCTTC. It translates to CASSQEYAPGEQFF.

The CDR3 loop is CASSLGTGVVNYGYTF. DNA for the CDR3: TGTGCCAGCAGCTTGGGAACAGGGGTTGTTAACTATGGCTACACCTTC. The chain links TRBV11-3 to TRBJ1-2; 7 nucleotides match TRBD1. The trim removed 3 bases at V and 1 base at J, leaving 8 bases unmatched. The length of the CDR3 is 16 residues. The germline V gene encodes CDR1 SGHNT and CDR2 YENEEA.

The chain combines TRBV6-5 with TRBJ1-2; D is perhaps TRBD1 (6 bases). The V and J ends lost 8 bases and 4 bases respectively, with 11 bases between them. Germline assignment: CDR1 MNHEY and CDR2 SVGAGI. The CDR3 has 12 amino acids. CDR3 in amino acids: CASGAGAYGYTF. DNA of the CDR3: TGTGCCAGCGGAGCGGGGGCCTATGGCTACACCTTC.

J is TRBJ1-3 and V is TRBV19; unclear D gene. V lost 5 bases to trimming and J lost 4 bases, with 18 bases between them. The CDR3 is made up of 16 amino acids. Germline CDR1 is LNHDA and CDR2 is SQIVND (reference sequence). CDR3 in DNA: TGTGCCAGTAGTTGGTTGGGGAGGGCTATAGGAAACACCATATATTTT. Its translation: CASSWLGRAIGNTIYF. The full variable domain, in which reference TRBV19 and TRBJ1-3 provide the parts outside the CDR3, is DGGITQSPKYLFRKEGQNVTLSCEQNLNHDAMYWYRQDPGQGLRLIYYSQIVNDFQKGDIAEGYSVSREKKESFPLTVTSAQKNPTAFYLCASSWLGRAIGNTIYFGEGSWLTVV.